This is a list of T cell receptor beta chains from one sample in a study of regulatory T cells in long-lasting Graves disease. From the multiplex PCR reads, TCRdb called clonotypes with MiXCR, one entry per CDR3 protein. The sample lists 520,000 or so distinct CDR3 sequences; around 13% were seen once. These data were also reused for a study on T cells in Graves' hyperthyroidism and ophthalmopathy.

Sequenced material: peripheral blood mononuclear cells (PBMCs), taken at new diagnosis, from a patient treated with antithyroid drugs. These receptors originate from a woman under 40 with Graves disease. The CDR3 runs from the conserved cysteine through the conserved F or W. The D gene is left open where the match is weak. Not all rows give a size; the values are once, few, many and, for expanded clones, a class.

clone size: .
V gene: TRBV12-3/TRBV12-4
D gene: .
J gene: TRBJ2-1
CDR3 protein: CASSPGGKLYNEQFF
CDR3 DNA: TGTGCCAGCAGTCCGGGGGGCAAATTATACAATGAGCAGTTCTTC

clone size: many
V gene: TRBV6-1
D gene: .
J gene: TRBJ1-1
CDR3 protein: CASTPQGGITEAFF
CDR3 DNA: TGTGCCAGCACGCCCCAAGGGGGGATCACTGAAGCTTTCTTT

clone size: .
V gene: TRBV7-8
D gene: .
J gene: TRBJ2-2
CDR3 protein: CASARRPIGELFF
CDR3 DNA: TGTGCCAGCGCCCGACGCCCCATCGGGGAGCTGTTTTTT

clone size: few
V gene: TRBV15
D gene: .
J gene: TRBJ2-3
CDR3 protein: CATSRDLGRRGGDTQYF
CDR3 DNA: TGTGCCACCAGCAGAGATTTAGGTCGACGAGGGGGGGATACGCAGTATTTT

clone size: many
V gene: TRBV18
D gene: .
J gene: TRBJ2-7
CDR3 protein: CASSPTLSRSEQYF
CDR3 DNA: TGTGCCAGCTCCCCTACCCTCTCCAGAAGCGAGCAGTACTTC

clone size: many
V gene: TRBV24-1
D gene: TRBD2
J gene: TRBJ2-5
CDR3 protein: CATSMASGGQETQYF
CDR3 DNA: TGTGCCACCAGTATGGCTAGCGGTGGGCAAGAGACCCAGTACTTC

clone size: once
V gene: TRBV19
D gene: .
J gene: TRBJ2-1
CDR3 protein: CASRSRGYYNEQFF
CDR3 DNA: TGTGCCAGTAGATCTCGGGGCTATTACAATGAGCAGTTCTTC

clone size: many
V gene: TRBV20-1
D gene: .
J gene: TRBJ1-1
CDR3 protein: CSAPRGMNTEAFF
CDR3 DNA: TGCAGTGCTCCGCGCGGTATGAACACTGAAGCTTTCTTT

clone size: many
V gene: TRBV28
D gene: TRBD2
J gene: TRBJ2-5
CDR3 protein: CASSLRSGEETQYF
CDR3 DNA: TGTGCCAGCAGTTTACGTAGCGGGGAAGAGACCCAGTACTTC

clone size: few
V gene: TRBV5-1
D gene: .
J gene: TRBJ1-1
CDR3 protein: CASRTQVNTEAFF
CDR3 DNA: TGCGCCAGCAGAACACAGGTGAACACTGAAGCTTTCTTT

clone size: few
V gene: TRBV20-1
D gene: .
J gene: TRBJ2-3
CDR3 protein: CSARPWLWIRNSSTDTQYF
CDR3 DNA: TGCAGTGCTAGACCGTGGTTGTGGATCCGAAACTCTAGCACAGATACGCAGTATTTT

clone size: few
V gene: TRBV5-4
D gene: .
J gene: TRBJ2-5
CDR3 protein: CASSSKLAAPGTQYF
CDR3 DNA: TGTGCCAGCAGCTCCAAGTTAGCGGCCCCCGGGACCCAGTACTTC

clone size: many
V gene: TRBV24-1
D gene: .
J gene: TRBJ2-1
CDR3 protein: CATEGLLNEQFF
CDR3 DNA: TGTGCCACCGAGGGACTTCTCAATGAGCAGTTCTTC

clone size: many
V gene: TRBV10-3
D gene: TRBD1
J gene: TRBJ2-5
CDR3 protein: CAISGGTGQETQYF
CDR3 DNA: TGTGCCATCAGTGGGGGGACAGGCCAAGAGACCCAGTACTTC

clone size: .
V gene: TRBV7-9
D gene: .
J gene: TRBJ2-1
CDR3 protein: CASSQEPPSSYNEQFF
CDR3 DNA: TGCGCCAGCAGCCAAGAGCCTCCAAGCTCCTACAATGAGCAGTTCTTC

clone size: few
V gene: TRBV27
D gene: .
J gene: TRBJ2-1
CDR3 protein: CASGGVNEQFF
CDR3 DNA: TGTGCCAGCGGAGGGGTAAATGAGCAGTTCTTC

clone size: .
V gene: TRBV19
D gene: .
J gene: TRBJ1-3
CDR3 protein: CASTLGGTRSGNTIYF
CDR3 DNA: TGTGCCAGTACTCTGGGAGGCACCCGCTCTGGAAACACCATATATTTT

clone size: .
V gene: TRBV27
D gene: TRBD1
J gene: TRBJ2-7
CDR3 protein: CASSRRGQGYEQYF
CDR3 DNA: TGTGCCAGCAGTCGGAGGGGACAGGGTTACGAGCAGTACTTC

clone size: many
V gene: TRBV19
D gene: .
J gene: TRBJ1-1
CDR3 protein: CASSIVVQNTEAFF
CDR3 DNA: TGTGCCAGTAGTATAGTCGTCCAGAACACTGAAGCTTTCTTT

clone size: many
V gene: TRBV19
D gene: TRBD1
J gene: TRBJ2-3
CDR3 protein: CATRSGQGPNTDTQYF
CDR3 DNA: TGTGCCACAAGATCGGGACAGGGCCCCAACACAGATACGCAGTATTTT

clone size: many
V gene: TRBV2
D gene: .
J gene: TRBJ2-1
CDR3 protein: CASKLVSYNEQFF
CDR3 DNA: TGTGCCAGCAAACTAGTTTCCTACAATGAGCAGTTCTTC

clone size: .
V gene: TRBV20-1
D gene: .
J gene: TRBJ2-7
CDR3 protein: CSLALAGYEQYF
CDR3 DNA: TGCAGCCTGGCACTAGCTGGCTACGAGCAGTACTTC

clone size: few
V gene: TRBV6-2/TRBV6-3
D gene: .
J gene: TRBJ1-1
CDR3 protein: CASSYGVTTAAFF
CDR3 DNA: TGTGCCAGCAGTTACGGTGTCACAACAGCAGCTTTCTTT

clone size: .
V gene: TRBV7-9
D gene: TRBD1
J gene: TRBJ2-1
CDR3 protein: CASSLIGDRDEQFF
CDR3 DNA: TGTGCCAGCAGCTTAATAGGGGACAGGGATGAGCAGTTCTTC

clone size: many
V gene: TRBV7-2
D gene: TRBD2
J gene: TRBJ2-7
CDR3 protein: CASSLSGGRYYEQYF
CDR3 DNA: TGTGCCAGCAGCTTATCCGGCGGGAGGTACTACGAGCAGTACTTC

clone size: many
V gene: TRBV7-9
D gene: TRBD2
J gene: TRBJ2-7
CDR3 protein: CASSLASGKSSYEQYF
CDR3 DNA: TGTGCCAGCAGCTTGGCGAGCGGGAAGAGCTCCTACGAGCAGTACTTC

clone size: many
V gene: TRBV20-1
D gene: .
J gene: TRBJ1-1
CDR3 protein: CSAPGVVEAFF
CDR3 DNA: TGCAGTGCCCCCGGGGTTGTAGAAGCTTTCTTT

clone size: .
V gene: TRBV28
D gene: .
J gene: TRBJ2-7
CDR3 protein: CASSSTGTTSYEQYF
CDR3 DNA: TGTGCCAGCAGCTCGACAGGGACTACCTCCTACGAGCAGTACTTC

clone size: .
V gene: TRBV5-1
D gene: .
J gene: TRBJ2-3
CDR3 protein: CARRLRVSGRWYFSTDTQYF
CDR3 DNA: TGCGCCAGACGCCTTCGGGTTAGCGGACGATGGTATTTTAGCACAGATACGCAGTATTTT

clone size: many
V gene: TRBV6-2/TRBV6-3
D gene: .
J gene: TRBJ2-1
CDR3 protein: CASSFERPYNEQFF
CDR3 DNA: TGTGCCAGCAGTTTCGAGCGGCCCTACAATGAGCAGTTCTTC

clone size: many
V gene: TRBV7-6
D gene: TRBD2
J gene: TRBJ2-1
CDR3 protein: CASSLAPSGGNEQFF
CDR3 DNA: TGTGCCAGCAGCTTAGCGCCTAGCGGGGGCAATGAGCAGTTCTTC

clone size: .
V gene: TRBV15
D gene: TRBD1
J gene: TRBJ2-7
CDR3 protein: CATSTPGTAYEQYF
CDR3 DNA: TGTGCCACCAGCACCCCCGGGACAGCCTACGAGCAGTACTTC

clone size: few
V gene: TRBV18
D gene: TRBD2
J gene: TRBJ2-7
CDR3 protein: CASSPWEGMEQYF
CDR3 DNA: TGTGCCAGCTCACCATGGGAGGGCATGGAGCAGTACTTC

clone size: .
V gene: TRBV7-9
D gene: TRBD2
J gene: TRBJ2-1
CDR3 protein: CASSPGTGTSGGNEQFF
CDR3 DNA: TGTGCCAGCAGCCCTGGGACCGGGACTAGCGGGGGAAATGAGCAGTTCTTC

clone size: many
V gene: TRBV10-3
D gene: .
J gene: TRBJ1-3
CDR3 protein: CAISESEYSNTIYF
CDR3 DNA: TGTGCCATCAGTGAGTCTGAATACAGCAACACCATATATTTT

clone size: many
V gene: TRBV20-1
D gene: TRBD2
J gene: TRBJ2-7
CDR3 protein: CSARDRESGRYEQYF
CDR3 DNA: TGCAGTGCTAGAGATCGGGAAAGCGGGAGGTACGAGCAGTACTTC

clone size: few
V gene: TRBV5-1
D gene: TRBD1
J gene: TRBJ1-1
CDR3 protein: CASSFDRDTEAFF
CDR3 DNA: TGCGCCAGCAGCTTTGACAGGGACACTGAAGCTTTCTTT

clone size: .
V gene: TRBV4-1
D gene: TRBD2
J gene: TRBJ2-5
CDR3 protein: CASSQESLAGIETQYF
CDR3 DNA: TGCGCCAGCAGCCAAGAGTCCCTAGCGGGAATAGAGACCCAGTACTTC

clone size: few
V gene: TRBV7-2
D gene: .
J gene: TRBJ1-1
CDR3 protein: CASSLWTRAGTEAFF
CDR3 DNA: TGTGCCAGCAGCTTATGGACACGCGCGGGGACTGAAGCTTTCTTT

clone size: many
V gene: TRBV7-2
D gene: .
J gene: TRBJ1-1
CDR3 protein: CASSLDRRETEAFF
CDR3 DNA: TGTGCCAGCAGCTTAGACAGGCGGGAAACTGAAGCTTTCTTT

clone size: many
V gene: TRBV15
D gene: .
J gene: TRBJ2-2
CDR3 protein: CATSRFDKTRVPGELFF
CDR3 DNA: TGTGCCACCAGCAGGTTCGACAAAACTAGGGTTCCCGGGGAGCTGTTTTTT

clone size: many
V gene: TRBV2
D gene: .
J gene: TRBJ2-1
CDR3 protein: CASSRTAGNNEQFF
CDR3 DNA: TGTGCCAGCAGCCGAACAGCAGGGAACAATGAGCAGTTCTTC